Sequencing of this T cell receptor (beta chain) was carried out in a study of T cell clones after liver transplantation. Trimming cost V 6 bases and J 8 bases; bases outside gene matches: 16. Per the germline V gene, CDR1 is LNHDA and CDR2 is SQIVND (reference sequence). The CDR3 has 16 residues. Repertoires were generated with immunoSEQ multiplex PCR, while TCRdb's copy carries only in-frame clones and drops some. The sample gives 15,000 to 20,000 clones, 80% of which show up once; approximately 35% is in the top ten. Sequences were derived from CD8+ T cells from blood, sampled 48 months after liver transplant. The gene calls are TRBV19 and TRBJ2-1; 7 bases map to TRBD2. The receptor's source is a human patient who received a liver transplant. Some T cells here may be from the graft donor. The CDR3 loop reads CASRATTSARGDEQFF. The CDR3 DNA reads TGTGCCAGTAGGGCGACAACTAGCGCCCGGGGGGATGAGCAGTTCTTC.